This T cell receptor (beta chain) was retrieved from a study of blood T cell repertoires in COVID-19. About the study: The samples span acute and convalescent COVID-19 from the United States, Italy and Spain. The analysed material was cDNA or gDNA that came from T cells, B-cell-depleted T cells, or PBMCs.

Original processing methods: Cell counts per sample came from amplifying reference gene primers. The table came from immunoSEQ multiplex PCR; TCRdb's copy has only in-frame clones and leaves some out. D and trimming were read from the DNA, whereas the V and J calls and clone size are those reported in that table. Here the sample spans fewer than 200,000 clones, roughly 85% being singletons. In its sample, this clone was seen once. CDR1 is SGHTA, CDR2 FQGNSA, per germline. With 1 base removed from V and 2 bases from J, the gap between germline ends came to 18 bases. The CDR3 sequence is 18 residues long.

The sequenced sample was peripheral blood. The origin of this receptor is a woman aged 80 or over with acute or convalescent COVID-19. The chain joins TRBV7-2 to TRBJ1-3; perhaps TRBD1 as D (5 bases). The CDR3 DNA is TGTGCCAGCAGCTTAGGTGGTCAGGGAAGGGTAGCTGGAAACACCATATATTTT. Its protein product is CASSLGGQGRVAGNTIYF.